Listed below are T cell receptor beta chains from one sample, sequenced in a study of cytomegalovirus exposure and HLA in healthy donors. Only in-frame clones appear in the TCRdb table, and some are missing; sequencing was by immunoSEQ multiplex PCR. Here the sample spans around 150,000 clones, around 80% being singletons. Sequencing was carried out using PBMCs. These receptors all come from a girl aged 10 to 17 in good health and CMV-seropositive. The CDR3 runs from the conserved cysteine through the conserved F or W. The D gene is left open where the match is weak. Size is omitted from some rows. Given values are once, few, many or a class for expanded clones.

V gene	J gene	clone size	D gene	CDR3 DNA	CDR3 protein
TRBV13	TRBJ1-1	NA	TRBD1	TGTGCCAGCAACAAGCCCCGGGACAGTGGCACTGAAGCTTTCTTT	CASNKPRDSGTEAFF
TRBV27	TRBJ1-5	NA	TRBD1	TGTGCCAGCAGTCCCGGGACAGGCCCATATAGCAATCAGCCCCAGCATTTT	CASSPGTGPYSNQPQHF
TRBV9	TRBJ1-1	few	NA	TGTGCCAGCAGCGTAGAAGGGGTGAACACTGAAGCTTTCTTT	CASSVEGVNTEAFF
TRBV27	TRBJ2-3	few	TRBD2	TGTGCCAGCAGTTTAAGGCAGGGCGGGAGAGGCACAGATACGCAGTATTTT	CASSLRQGGRGTDTQYF
TRBV4-3	TRBJ2-2	NA	TRBD2	TGCGCCAGCAGCCAAGCGGCGCGGGGGTCCGGGGAGCTGTTTTTT	CASSQAARGSGELFF
TRBV5-1	TRBJ2-5	NA	NA	TGCGCCAGCAGCTTAATCGCAGCGGTAGCCCAAGAGACCCAGTACTTC	CASSLIAAVAQETQYF
TRBV4-1	TRBJ2-3	NA	TRBD1	TGCGCCAGCAGCCCACGATTCCGGGACAGGGACACAGATACGCAGTATTTT	CASSPRFRDRDTDTQYF
TRBV2	TRBJ1-1	few	TRBD1	TGTGCCAGCAGTGAGGACAGGGGGACTGAAGCTTTCTTT	CASSEDRGTEAFF
TRBV30	TRBJ1-1	NA	NA	TGTGCCTGGAGTGTAAGGGGCACTGAAGCTTTCTTT	CAWSVRGTEAFF
TRBV28	TRBJ2-1	NA	NA	TGTGCCAGCAGTTTAATTTCCGACAATGAGCAGTTCTTC	CASSLISDNEQFF
TRBV10-3	TRBJ2-7	few	NA	TGTGCCATCAGTGAGTTATCAGGGCAGATGCACGAGCAGTACTTC	CAISELSGQMHEQYF
TRBV6-1	TRBJ2-1	NA	NA	TGTGCCAGCAGGGCTCGACAGACCTCCTACAATGAGCAGTTCTTC	CASRARQTSYNEQFF
TRBV6-1	TRBJ2-4	few	NA	TGTGCCAGCAGTGAAGTACAGGGAGCCAAAAACATTCAGTACTTC	CASSEVQGAKNIQYF
TRBV11-3	TRBJ1-1	NA	TRBD1	TGTGCCAGCAGAGATAGTACAGGGGGCAACACTGAAGCTTTCTTT	CASRDSTGGNTEAFF
TRBV27	TRBJ2-1	few	NA	TGTGCCAGCAGTTTACCGGGGGATAATGAGCAGTTCTTC	CASSLPGDNEQFF
TRBV19	TRBJ2-5	NA	TRBD1	TGTGCCAGTAGTAGTGGGACAGGGTCGGTCCATTTGGAGACCCAGTACTTC	CASSSGTGSVHLETQYF
TRBV4-1	TRBJ2-1	NA	TRBD2	TGCGCCAGCAGCCAAAATCTAGCGGGAGGGCCGAATGCGCTCAATGAGCAGTTCTTC	CASSQNLAGGPNALNEQFF
TRBV18	TRBJ2-2	NA	TRBD2	TGTGCCAGCTCACCAGAAACGATAGCGGGAGCGAACACCGGGGAGCTGTTTTTT	CASSPETIAGANTGELFF
TRBV13	TRBJ1-1	NA	NA	TGTGCCAGCAGCTCTGACAGGATGGGCACTGAAGCTTTCTTT	CASSSDRMGTEAFF
TRBV5-4	TRBJ1-2	NA	NA	TGTGCCAGCAGCCTAACCGTCGGGTATCGTGGCTACACCTTC	CASSLTVGYRGYTF
TRBV11-2	TRBJ2-7	NA	NA	TGTGCCAGCAGCCACCAACTCTATAGGCAGGCCTACGAGCAGTACTTC	CASSHQLYRQAYEQYF
TRBV7-9	TRBJ1-4	NA	NA	TGTGCCAGCAGCCGGGGTTCGGAGTTAAAACTGTTTTTT	CASSRGSELKLFF
TRBV2	TRBJ1-1	few	NA	TGTGCCAGCAGTGAAGACAGAAACACTGAAGCTTTCTTT	CASSEDRNTEAFF
TRBV30	TRBJ1-2	few	NA	TGTGCCTGGAGTGTACCACCGGGTGGCTACACCTTC	CAWSVPPGGYTF
TRBV28	TRBJ2-1	NA	NA	TGTGCCAGCAGCTCCTGGCGGGGAGAATACAATGAGCAGTTCTTC	CASSSWRGEYNEQFF
TRBV4-3	TRBJ2-3	NA	TRBD1	TGCGCCAGCAGCCAAACCCGGGACAGGGGTTCAGATACGCAGTATTTT	CASSQTRDRGSDTQYF
TRBV29-1	TRBJ2-3	few	TRBD2	TGCAGCGTTGCCCCCCGACTAGCGGGAGGTCTAGATACGCAGTATTTT	CSVAPRLAGGLDTQYF
TRBV29-1	TRBJ2-7	NA	TRBD2	TGCAGCGTTGTGTGGGGGACTAGCGGGTTTCATGAGCAGTACTTC	CSVVWGTSGFHEQYF
TRBV6-5	TRBJ2-7	NA	NA	TGTGCCAGCAGATCTAGGGGGGGCCCCTACGAGCAGTACTTC	CASRSRGGPYEQYF
TRBV2	TRBJ2-5	NA	NA	TGTGCCAGCCGGGCAGGGCAAGAGACCCAGTACTTC	CASRAGQETQYF
TRBV30	TRBJ2-5	NA	TRBD2	TGTGCCTGGAGCGCGGGAGGGACGGCACAAGAGACCCAGTACTTC	CAWSAGGTAQETQYF
TRBV4-2	TRBJ2-1	NA	NA	TGTGCCAGCAGCCAAGTTCCGGGACTGAGAGATGAGCAGTTCTTC	CASSQVPGLRDEQFF
TRBV7-2	TRBJ2-1	NA	NA	TGTGCCAGCAGCTATGACTATAAGTCCTACAATGAGCAGTTCTTC	CASSYDYKSYNEQFF
TRBV7-6	TRBJ2-1	NA	TRBD2	TGTGCCAGCAGCTTAAGGACTAGCGGGAGAGGTAATGAGCAGTTCTTC	CASSLRTSGRGNEQFF
TRBV18	TRBJ2-7	NA	NA	TGTGCCAGCTCACCACTACGGGACAAACTATACGAGCAGTACTTC	CASSPLRDKLYEQYF
TRBV14	TRBJ1-1	NA	NA	TGTGCCAGCAGCCAAGTCGGGGGTACTGAAGCTTTCTTT	CASSQVGGTEAFF
TRBV27	TRBJ2-1	NA	NA	TGTGCCAGCAGCGCTGATGGGTACCGGGTGGTGCAGTTCTTC	CASSADGYRVVQFF
TRBV7-9	TRBJ2-5	NA	NA	TGTGCCAGCAGCCGCCGGGACTCCGGGGAGACCCAGTACTTC	CASSRRDSGETQYF
TRBV7-8	TRBJ1-1	NA	TRBD1	TGTGCCAGCAGCCTAGGGACAGGGGCTACTTTCTTT	CASSLGTGATFF
TRBV7-3	TRBJ2-1	NA	TRBD2	TGTGCCAGCAGCCCCGGGCTAGCGGACTACAATGAGCAGTTCTTC	CASSPGLADYNEQFF
TRBV7-3	TRBJ2-7	NA	NA	TGTGCCAGCAGCTTAAGTTCCAGCTACGAGCAGTACTTC	CASSLSSSYEQYF
TRBV2	TRBJ1-4	NA	NA	TGTGCCAGCAGGGGACTTTATGAAAAACTGTTTTTT	CASRGLYEKLFF
TRBV6-5	TRBJ1-1	NA	TRBD1	TGTGCCATCTCCGGGACAGGGAAAACTGAAGCTTTCTTT	CAISGTGKTEAFF